These 2 T cell receptor beta chains came from one sample sequenced in a study of blood T cell repertoires in COVID-19. The method was immunoSEQ multiplex PCR; TCRdb's version includes in-frame clones alone and lacks a portion of them. The sample carries roughly 74,000 clones, approximately 85% recorded once. Sequencing input: peripheral blood. The receptors were gathered from a man between 65 and 85 years old with acute or convalescent COVID-19.

This chain links TRBV28 with TRBJ2-7, with D unresolved. This CDR3 is built from 13 residues. Trimming removed 4 bases at V and 3 bases at J, with 10 bases between. The V gene's germline CDR1 is MDHEN and CDR2 SYDVKM. The CDR3 DNA reads as TGTGCCAGCAGTTCACCTCAGTACTACGAGCAGTACTTC. As protein: CASSSPQYYEQYF.

This clone was seen more than once but under ten times. This chain joins TRBV6-5 and TRBJ2-1; 10 bases match TRBD1. Germline values: CDR1 MNHEY, CDR2 SVGAGI. CDR3 length: 15 amino acids. V lost 4 bases to trimming and J lost 6 bases; unmatched junction nucleotides: 6. CDR3 residues: CASSSGQGMINEQFF. The CDR3 DNA reads as TGTGCCAGCAGTTCGGGACAGGGGATGATCAATGAGCAGTTCTTC.